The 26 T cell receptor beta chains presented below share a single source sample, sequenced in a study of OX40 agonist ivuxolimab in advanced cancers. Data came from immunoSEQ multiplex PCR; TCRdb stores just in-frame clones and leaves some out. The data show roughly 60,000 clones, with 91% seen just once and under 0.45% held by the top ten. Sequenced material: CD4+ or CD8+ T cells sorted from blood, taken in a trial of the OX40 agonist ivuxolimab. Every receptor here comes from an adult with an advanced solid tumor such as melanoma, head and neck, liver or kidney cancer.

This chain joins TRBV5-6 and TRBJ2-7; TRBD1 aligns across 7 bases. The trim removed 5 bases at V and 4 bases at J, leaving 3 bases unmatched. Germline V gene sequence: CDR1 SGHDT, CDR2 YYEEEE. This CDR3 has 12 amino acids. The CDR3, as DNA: TGTGCCAGCAGGAAGGACAGGTACGAGCAGTACTTC. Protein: CASRKDRYEQYF.

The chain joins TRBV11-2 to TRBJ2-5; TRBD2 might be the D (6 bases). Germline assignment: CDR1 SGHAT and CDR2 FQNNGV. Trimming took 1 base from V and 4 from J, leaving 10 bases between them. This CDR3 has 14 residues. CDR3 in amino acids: CASSLGVAVETQYF. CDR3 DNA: TGTGCCAGCAGCTTAGGGGTAGCGGTAGAGACCCAGTACTTC.

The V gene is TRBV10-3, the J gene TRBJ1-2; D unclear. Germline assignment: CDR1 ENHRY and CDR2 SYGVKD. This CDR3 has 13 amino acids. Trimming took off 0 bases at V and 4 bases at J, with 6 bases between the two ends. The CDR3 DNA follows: TGTGCCATCAGTGAGTCGAGACCCTATGGCTACACCTTC. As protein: CAISESRPYGYTF.

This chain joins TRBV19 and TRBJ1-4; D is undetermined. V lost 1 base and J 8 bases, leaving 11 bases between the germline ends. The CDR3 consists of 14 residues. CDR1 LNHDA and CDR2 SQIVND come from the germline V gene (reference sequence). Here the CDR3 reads CASSIGGFGEKLFF. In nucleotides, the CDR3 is TGTGCCAGTAGTATAGGCGGATTCGGGGAAAAACTGTTTTTT.

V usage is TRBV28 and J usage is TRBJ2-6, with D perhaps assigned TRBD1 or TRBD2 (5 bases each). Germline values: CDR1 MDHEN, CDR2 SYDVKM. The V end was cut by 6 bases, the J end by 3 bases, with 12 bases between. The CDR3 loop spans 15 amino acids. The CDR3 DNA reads TGTGCCAGCAGCCCCCCAGGGAGTGGGGCCAACGTCCTGACTTTC. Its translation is CASSPPGSGANVLTF.

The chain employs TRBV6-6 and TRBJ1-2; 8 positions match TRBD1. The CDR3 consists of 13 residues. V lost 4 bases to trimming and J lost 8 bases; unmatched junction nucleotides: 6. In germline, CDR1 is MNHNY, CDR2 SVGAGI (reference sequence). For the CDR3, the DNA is TGTGCCAGCAGTTCGGACAGGGAACGGGGCTACACCTTC. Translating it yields CASSSDRERGYTF.

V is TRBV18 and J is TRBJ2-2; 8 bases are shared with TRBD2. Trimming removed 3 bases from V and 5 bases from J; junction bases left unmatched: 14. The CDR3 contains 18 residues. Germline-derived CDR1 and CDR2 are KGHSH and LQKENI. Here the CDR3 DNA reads TGTGCCAGCTCACCGCCTAACCGACTAGCGACTTTAACCGGGGAGCTGTTTTTT. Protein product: CASSPPNRLATLTGELFF.

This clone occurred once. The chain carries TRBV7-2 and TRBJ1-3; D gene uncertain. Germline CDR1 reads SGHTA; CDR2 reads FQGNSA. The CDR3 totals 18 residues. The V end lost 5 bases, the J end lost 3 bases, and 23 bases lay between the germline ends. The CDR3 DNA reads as TGTGCCAGCAGCACCGCGGCCCCCAACCCGGTTTTTGGAAACACCATATATTTT. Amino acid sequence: CASSTAAPNPVFGNTIYF. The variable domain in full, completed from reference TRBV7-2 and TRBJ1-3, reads GAGVSQSPSNKVTEKGKDVELRCDPISGHTALYWYRQSLGQGLEFLIYFQGNSAPDKSGLPSDRFSAERTGGSVSTLTIQRTQQEDSAVYLCASSTAAPNPVFGNTIYFGEGSWLTVV.

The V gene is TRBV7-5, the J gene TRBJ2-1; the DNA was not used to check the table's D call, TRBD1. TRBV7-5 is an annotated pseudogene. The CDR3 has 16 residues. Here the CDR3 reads CVRSLDSTRSYNEQFF. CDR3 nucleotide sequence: TGTGTCAGAAGCTTAGACAGTACCCGCTCCTACAATGAGCAGTTCTTC.

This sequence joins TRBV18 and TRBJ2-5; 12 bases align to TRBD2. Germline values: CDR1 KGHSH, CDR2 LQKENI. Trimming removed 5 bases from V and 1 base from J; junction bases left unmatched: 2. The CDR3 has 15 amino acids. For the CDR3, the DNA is TGTGCCAGCTCAACGACTAGCGGGGGCCAAGAGACCCAGTACTTC. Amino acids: CASSTTSGGQETQYF.

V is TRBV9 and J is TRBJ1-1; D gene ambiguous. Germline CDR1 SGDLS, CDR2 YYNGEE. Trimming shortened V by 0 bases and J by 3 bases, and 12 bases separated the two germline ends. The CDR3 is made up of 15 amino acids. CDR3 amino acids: CASSVDSIPYTEAFF. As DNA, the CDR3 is TGTGCCAGCAGCGTAGATAGTATACCATACACTGAAGCTTTCTTT.

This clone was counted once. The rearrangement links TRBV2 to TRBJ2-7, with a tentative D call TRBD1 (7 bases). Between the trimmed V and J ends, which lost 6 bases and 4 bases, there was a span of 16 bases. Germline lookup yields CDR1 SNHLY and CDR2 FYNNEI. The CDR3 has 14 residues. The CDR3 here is CASRLPGGLYEQYF. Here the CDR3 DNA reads TGTGCCAGCAGACTACCAGGGGGGCTATACGAGCAGTACTTC.

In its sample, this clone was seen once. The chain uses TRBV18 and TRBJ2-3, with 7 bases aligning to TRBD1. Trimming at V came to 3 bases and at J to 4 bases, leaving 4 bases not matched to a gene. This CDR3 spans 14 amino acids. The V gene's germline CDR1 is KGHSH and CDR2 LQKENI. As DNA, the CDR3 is TGTGCCAGCTCACCCCCGGGACAGCCAGATACGCAGTATTTT. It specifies CASSPPGQPDTQYF.

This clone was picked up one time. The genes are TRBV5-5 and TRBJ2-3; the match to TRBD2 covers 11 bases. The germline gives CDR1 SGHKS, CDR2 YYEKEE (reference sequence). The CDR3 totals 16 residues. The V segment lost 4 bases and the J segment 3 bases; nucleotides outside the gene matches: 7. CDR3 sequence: CASSPPTSGMTDTQYF. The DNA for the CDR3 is TGTGCCAGCAGCCCGCCGACTAGCGGGATGACAGATACGCAGTATTTT.

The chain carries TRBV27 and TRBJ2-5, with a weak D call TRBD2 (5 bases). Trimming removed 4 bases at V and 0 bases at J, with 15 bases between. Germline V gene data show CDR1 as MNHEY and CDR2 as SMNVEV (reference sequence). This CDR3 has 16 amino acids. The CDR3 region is CASSSWTGSYQETQYF. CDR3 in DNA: TGTGCCAGCAGTTCCTGGACGGGGAGTTACCAAGAGACCCAGTACTTC.

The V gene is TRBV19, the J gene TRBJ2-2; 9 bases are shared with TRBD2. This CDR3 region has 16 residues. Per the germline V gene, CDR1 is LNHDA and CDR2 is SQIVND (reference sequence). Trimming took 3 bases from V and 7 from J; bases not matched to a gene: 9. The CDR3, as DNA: TGTGCCAGTAGTATTCTAGCGGGAAGTTCGAACGGGGAGCTGTTTTTT. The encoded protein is CASSILAGSSNGELFF.

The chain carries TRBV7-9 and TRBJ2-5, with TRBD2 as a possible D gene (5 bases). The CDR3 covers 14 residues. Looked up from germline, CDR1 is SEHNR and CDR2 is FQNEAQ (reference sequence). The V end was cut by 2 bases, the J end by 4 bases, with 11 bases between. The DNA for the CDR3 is TGTGCCAGCAGCTTACCCAGCGGCCGAGAGACCCAGTACTTC. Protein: CASSLPSGRETQYF.

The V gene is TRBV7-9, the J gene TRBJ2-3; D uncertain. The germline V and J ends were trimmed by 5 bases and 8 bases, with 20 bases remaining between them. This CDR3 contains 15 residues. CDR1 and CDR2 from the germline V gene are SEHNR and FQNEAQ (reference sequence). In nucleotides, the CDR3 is TGTGCCAGCAGCCCGACTTCCCCTTCCCCCAGTACGCAGTATTTT. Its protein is CASSPTSPSPSTQYF.

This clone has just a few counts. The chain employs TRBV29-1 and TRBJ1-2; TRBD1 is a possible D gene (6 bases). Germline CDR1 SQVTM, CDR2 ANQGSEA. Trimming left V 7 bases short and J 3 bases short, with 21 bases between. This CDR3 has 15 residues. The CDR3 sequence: CSAAAGTRGDYGYTF. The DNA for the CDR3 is TGCAGCGCTGCCGCCGGGACAAGGGGGGACTATGGCTACACCTTC.

CDR3 bases: TGTGCCAGCAGTTTATGGGGACAGGGGATAGAGACCCAGTACTTC. This translates into CASSLWGQGIETQYF. V gene TRBV27 combines with J gene TRBJ2-5, with 10 positions matching TRBD1. V lost 1 base, J lost 4 bases, and 3 bases stayed unmatched. The length of the CDR3 is 15 residues. CDR1 MNHEY and CDR2 SMNVEV come from the germline V gene (reference sequence).

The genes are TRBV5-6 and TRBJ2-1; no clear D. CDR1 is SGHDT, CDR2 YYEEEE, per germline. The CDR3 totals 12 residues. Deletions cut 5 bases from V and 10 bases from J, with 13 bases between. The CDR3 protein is CASSFIRQEQFF. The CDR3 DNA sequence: TGTGCCAGCAGTTTTATCCGGCAGGAGCAGTTCTTC.

CDR3 sequence reads: CASSFGRRSYEQYF. Here the CDR3 DNA reads TGTGCCAGCAGCTTCGGGCGGCGCTCCTACGAGCAGTACTTC. The chain joins TRBV5-6 to TRBJ2-7, with unresolved D. Germline CDR1 reads SGHDT; CDR2 reads YYEEEE. V was shortened by 2 bases and J by 0 bases, with 9 bases between the two germline ends. This CDR3 is built from 14 residues. The full variable domain, its missing parts supplied by reference TRBV5-6 and TRBJ2-7, is DAGVTQSPTHLIKTRGQQVTLRCSPKSGHDTVSWYQQALGQGPQFIFQYYEEEERQRGNFPDRFSGHQFPNYSSELNVNALLLGDSALYLCASSFGRRSYEQYFGPGTRLTVT.

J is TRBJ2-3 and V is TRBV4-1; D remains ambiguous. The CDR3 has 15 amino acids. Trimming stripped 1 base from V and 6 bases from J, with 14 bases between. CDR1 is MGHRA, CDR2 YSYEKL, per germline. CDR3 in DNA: TGCGCCAGCAGCCAAGTAGTATCGTTGGGTGATACGCAGTATTTT. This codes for CASSQVVSLGDTQYF.

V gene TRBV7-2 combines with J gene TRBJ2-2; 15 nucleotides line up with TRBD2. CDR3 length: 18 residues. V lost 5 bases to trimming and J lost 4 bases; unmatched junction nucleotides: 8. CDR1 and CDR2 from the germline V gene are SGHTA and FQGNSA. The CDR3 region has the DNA TGTGCCAGCAGCAGTCCGGGACTAGCGGGGGGAGGCACCGGGGAGCTGTTTTTT. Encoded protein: CASSSPGLAGGGTGELFF.

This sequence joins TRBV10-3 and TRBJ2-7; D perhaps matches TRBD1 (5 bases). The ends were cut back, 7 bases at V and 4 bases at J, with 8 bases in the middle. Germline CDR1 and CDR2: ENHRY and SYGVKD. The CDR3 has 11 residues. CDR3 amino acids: CAINQGYEQYF. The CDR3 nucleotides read TGTGCCATCAATCAGGGATACGAGCAGTACTTC.

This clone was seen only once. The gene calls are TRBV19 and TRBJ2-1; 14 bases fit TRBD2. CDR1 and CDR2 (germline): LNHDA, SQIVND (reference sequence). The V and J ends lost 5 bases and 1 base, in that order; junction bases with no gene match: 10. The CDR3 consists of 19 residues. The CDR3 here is CASSVGLAGGTRSYNEQFF. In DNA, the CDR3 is TGTGCCAGTAGTGTCGGACTAGCGGGAGGAACTAGGTCCTACAATGAGCAGTTCTTC.